The TCR beta chain under discussion was sequenced for a study of regulatory T cells in long-lasting Graves disease. Stated time point: newly diagnosed GD, antithyroid drugs for less than 3 months. Making the TCR library involved RNA that had been extracted from PBMCs. The CDR3 runs 15 residues. Deletions cut 8 bases from V and 2 bases from J, with 16 bases between. Germline V gene lookup returns CDR1 MNHEY and CDR2 SVGEGT. Points on this clonotype: Its antigen is still unknown.

Study-level points and caveats: It is possible that accuracy was reduced by the small size of the sample. Compared with new cases, persistent Graves' patients showed reduced TCR diversity.

For TCR beta, libraries came from iRepertoire HTBI primers and Arm-PCR of CDR3 regions. Each CDR3 protein gets one entry after TCRdb re-called the multiplex PCR reads with MiXCR. The table includes 530,000 or so distinct CDR3 sequences, roughly 14% detected once. This sample was shared with a second study, whose subject was T cells in Graves' hyperthyroidism and ophthalmopathy. That paper adds: Primed by the HTBI set, a first-round RT-PCR was run on the TCR CDR3.

The material was peripheral blood mononuclear cells (PBMCs), obtained at new diagnosis, from a patient treated with antithyroid drugs. This TCR came from a man aged 30 to 39 with Graves disease. The chain uses TRBV6-2 or TRBV6-3 and TRBJ1-5, with D hard to call. The CDR3 region has the DNA TGTGCCAGCGGAGCTTCCCTACTGGGCAATCAGCCCCAGCATTTT. This encodes CASGASLLGNQPQHF.